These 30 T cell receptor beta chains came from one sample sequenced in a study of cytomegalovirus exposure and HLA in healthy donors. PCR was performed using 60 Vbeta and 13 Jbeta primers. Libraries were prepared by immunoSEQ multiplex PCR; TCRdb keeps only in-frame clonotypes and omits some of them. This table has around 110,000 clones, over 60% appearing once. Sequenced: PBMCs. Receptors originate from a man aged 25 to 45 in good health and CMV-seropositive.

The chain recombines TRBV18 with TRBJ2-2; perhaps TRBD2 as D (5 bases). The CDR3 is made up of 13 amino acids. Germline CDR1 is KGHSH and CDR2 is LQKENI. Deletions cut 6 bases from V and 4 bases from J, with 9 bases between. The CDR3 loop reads CASSTAGTGELFF. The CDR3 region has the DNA TGTGCCAGCTCCACGGCGGGCACCGGGGAGCTGTTTTTT.

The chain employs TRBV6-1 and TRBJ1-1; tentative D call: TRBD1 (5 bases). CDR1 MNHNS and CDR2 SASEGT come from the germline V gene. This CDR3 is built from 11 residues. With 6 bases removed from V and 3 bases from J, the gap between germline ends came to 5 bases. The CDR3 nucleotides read TGTGCCAGCAGACAGGACACTGAAGCTTTCTTT. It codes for CASRQDTEAFF.

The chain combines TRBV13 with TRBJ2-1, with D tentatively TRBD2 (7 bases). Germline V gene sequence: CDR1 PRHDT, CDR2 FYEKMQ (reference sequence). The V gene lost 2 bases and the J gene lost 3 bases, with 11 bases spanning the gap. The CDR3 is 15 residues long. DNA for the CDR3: TGTGCCAGCAGCTTACTGGGGGGGCTCTACAATGAGCAGTTCTTC. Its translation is CASSLLGGLYNEQFF. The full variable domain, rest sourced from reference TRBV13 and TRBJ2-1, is AAGVIQSPRHLIKEKRETATLKCYPIPRHDTVYWYQQGPGQDPQFLISFYEKMQSDKGSIPDRFSAQQFSDYHSELNMSSLELGDSALYFCASSLLGGLYNEQFFGPGTRLTVL.

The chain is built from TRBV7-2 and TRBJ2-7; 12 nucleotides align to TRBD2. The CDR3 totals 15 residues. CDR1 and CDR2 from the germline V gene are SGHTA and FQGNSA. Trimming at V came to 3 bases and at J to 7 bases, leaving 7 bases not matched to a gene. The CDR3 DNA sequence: TGTGCCAGCAGCTTGACTAGCGGGAGCAGGAGTGAGCAGTACTTC. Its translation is CASSLTSGSRSEQYF.

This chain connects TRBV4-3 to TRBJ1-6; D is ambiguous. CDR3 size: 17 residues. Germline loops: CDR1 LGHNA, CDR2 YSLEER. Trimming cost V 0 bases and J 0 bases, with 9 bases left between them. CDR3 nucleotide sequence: TGCGCCAGCAGCCAAGACCCCCTGAGCTCCTATAATTCACCCCTCCACTTT. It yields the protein CASSQDPLSSYNSPLHF.

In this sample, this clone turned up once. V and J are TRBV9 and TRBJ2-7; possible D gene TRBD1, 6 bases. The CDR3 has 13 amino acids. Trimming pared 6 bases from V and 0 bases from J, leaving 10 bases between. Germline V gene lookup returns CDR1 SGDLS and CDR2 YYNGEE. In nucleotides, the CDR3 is TGTGCCAGCAAGAGGACAGTCTCCTACGAGCAGTACTTC. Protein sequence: CASKRTVSYEQYF.

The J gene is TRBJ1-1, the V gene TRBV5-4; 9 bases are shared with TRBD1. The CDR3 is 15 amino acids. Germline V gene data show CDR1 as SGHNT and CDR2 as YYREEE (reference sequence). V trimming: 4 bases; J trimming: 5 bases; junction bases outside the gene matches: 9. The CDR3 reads CASSPGTGSVTEAFF. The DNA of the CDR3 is TGTGCCAGCAGCCCTGGGACAGGGAGTGTTACTGAAGCTTTCTTT. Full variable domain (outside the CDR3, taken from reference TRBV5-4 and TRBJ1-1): ETGVTQSPTHLIKTRGQQVTLRCSSQSGHNTVSWYQQALGQGPQFIFQYYREEENGRGNFPPRFSGLQFPNYSSELNVNALELDDSALYLCASSPGTGSVTEAFFGQGTRLTVV.

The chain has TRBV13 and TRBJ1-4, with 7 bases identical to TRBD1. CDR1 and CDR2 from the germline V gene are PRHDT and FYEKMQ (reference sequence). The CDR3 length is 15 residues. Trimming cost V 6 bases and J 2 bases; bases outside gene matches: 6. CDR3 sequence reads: CASRPVTGTNEKLFF. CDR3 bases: TGTGCCAGCAGGCCCGTGACAGGGACTAATGAAAAACTGTTTTTT.

CDR3: CATSKDHSNQPQHF. The DNA of the CDR3 is TGTGCCACCAGCAAAGATCATAGCAATCAGCCCCAGCATTTT. The gene calls are TRBV15 and TRBJ1-5; D gene unclear. The CDR3 totals 14 residues. Germline-derived CDR1 and CDR2 are LNHNV and YYDKDF (reference sequence). With 4 bases removed from V and 0 bases from J, the gap between germline ends came to 7 bases.

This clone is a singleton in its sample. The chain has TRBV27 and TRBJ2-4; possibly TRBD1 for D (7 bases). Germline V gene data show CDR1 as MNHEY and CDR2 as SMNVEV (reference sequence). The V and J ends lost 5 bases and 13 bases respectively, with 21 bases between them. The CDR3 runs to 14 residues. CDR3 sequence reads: CASSLQGPRGLQYF. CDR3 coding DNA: TGTGCCAGCAGTCTACAGGGGCCGCGGGGATTACAGTACTTC.

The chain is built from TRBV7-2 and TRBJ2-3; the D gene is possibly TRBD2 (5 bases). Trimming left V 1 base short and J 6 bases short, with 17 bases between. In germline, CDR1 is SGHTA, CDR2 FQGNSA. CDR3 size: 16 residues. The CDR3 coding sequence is TGTGCCAGCAGCTTAGAGGGCGTCCGCGGGTGGGATACGCAGTATTTT. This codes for CASSLEGVRGWDTQYF.

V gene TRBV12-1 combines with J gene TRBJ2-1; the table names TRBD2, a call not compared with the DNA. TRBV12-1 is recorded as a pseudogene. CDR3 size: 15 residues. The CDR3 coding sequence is TGTGCCAGCAGCTTTGCGGCTAGCGGGTGCTATGAGCAGTTCTTC. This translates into CASSFAASGCYEQFF.

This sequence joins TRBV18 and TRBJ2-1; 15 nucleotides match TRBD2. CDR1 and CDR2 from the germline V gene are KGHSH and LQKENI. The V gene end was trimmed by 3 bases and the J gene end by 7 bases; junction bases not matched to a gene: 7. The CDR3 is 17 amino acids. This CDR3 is CASSPGLAGGVTNEQFF. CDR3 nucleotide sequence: TGTGCCAGCTCACCGGGACTAGCGGGAGGAGTAACGAATGAGCAGTTCTTC.

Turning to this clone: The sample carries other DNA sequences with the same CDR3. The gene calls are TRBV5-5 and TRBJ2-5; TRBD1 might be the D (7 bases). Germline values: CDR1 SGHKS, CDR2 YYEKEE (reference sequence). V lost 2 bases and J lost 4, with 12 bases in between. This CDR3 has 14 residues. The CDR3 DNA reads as TGTGCCAGCAGCTTAGGAGGGGGCTCAGAGACCCAGTACTTC. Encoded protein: CASSLGGGSETQYF.

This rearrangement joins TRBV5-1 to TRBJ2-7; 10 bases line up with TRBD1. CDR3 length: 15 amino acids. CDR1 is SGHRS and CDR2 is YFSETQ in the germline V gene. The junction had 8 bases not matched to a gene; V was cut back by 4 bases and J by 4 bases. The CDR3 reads CASSTYRDRGYEQYF. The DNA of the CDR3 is TGCGCCAGCAGCACCTACCGGGACAGGGGTTACGAGCAGTACTTC.

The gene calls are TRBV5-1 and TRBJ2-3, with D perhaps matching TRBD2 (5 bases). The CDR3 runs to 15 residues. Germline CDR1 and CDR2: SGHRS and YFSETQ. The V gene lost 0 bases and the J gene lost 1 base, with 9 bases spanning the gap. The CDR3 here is CASSLVAYGTDTQYF. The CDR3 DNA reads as TGCGCCAGCAGCTTGGTAGCGTACGGCACAGATACGCAGTATTTT. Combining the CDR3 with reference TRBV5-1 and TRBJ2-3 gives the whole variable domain KAGVTQTPRYLIKTRGQQVTLSCSPISGHRSVSWYQQTPGQGLQFLFEYFSETQRNKGNFPGRFSGRQFSNSRSEMNVSTLELGDSALYLCASSLVAYGTDTQYFGPGTRLTVL.

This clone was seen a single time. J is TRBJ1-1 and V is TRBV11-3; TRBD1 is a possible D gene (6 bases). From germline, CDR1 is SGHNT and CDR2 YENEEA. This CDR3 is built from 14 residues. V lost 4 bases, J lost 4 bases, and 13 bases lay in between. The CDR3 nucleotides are TGTGCCAGCAGCTCCGTGGGGGCGGGCACTGAAGCTTTCTTT. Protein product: CASSSVGAGTEAFF.

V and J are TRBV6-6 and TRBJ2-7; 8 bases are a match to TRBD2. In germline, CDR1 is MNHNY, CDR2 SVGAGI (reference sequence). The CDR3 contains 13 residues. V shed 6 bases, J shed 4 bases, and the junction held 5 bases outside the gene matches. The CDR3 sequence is CASSPSGSYEQYF. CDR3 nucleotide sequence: TGTGCCAGCAGCCCCAGCGGGAGTTACGAGCAGTACTTC.

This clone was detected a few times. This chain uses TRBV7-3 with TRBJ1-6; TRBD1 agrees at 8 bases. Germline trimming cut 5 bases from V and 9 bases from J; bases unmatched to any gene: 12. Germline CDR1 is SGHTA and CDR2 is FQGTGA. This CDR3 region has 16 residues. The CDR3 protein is CASSAQGAPFFSPLHF. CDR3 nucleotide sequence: TGTGCCAGCAGCGCGCAGGGGGCGCCTTTCTTTTCACCCCTCCACTTT.

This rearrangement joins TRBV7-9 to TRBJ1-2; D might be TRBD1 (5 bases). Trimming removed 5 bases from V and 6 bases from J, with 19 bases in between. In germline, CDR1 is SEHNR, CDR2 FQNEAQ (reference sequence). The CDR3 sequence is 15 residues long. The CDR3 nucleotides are TGTGCCAGCAGCGAGAGGCGGGGGGTAGAAGATGGCTACACCTTC. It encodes CASSERRGVEDGYTF.

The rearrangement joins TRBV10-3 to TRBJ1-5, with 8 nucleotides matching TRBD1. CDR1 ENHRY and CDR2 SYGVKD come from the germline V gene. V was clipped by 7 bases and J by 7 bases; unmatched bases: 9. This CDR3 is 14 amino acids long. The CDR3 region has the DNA TGTGCCATCAACCCAGGGGGCTGGGACCAGCCCCAGCATTTT. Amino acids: CAINPGGWDQPQHF.

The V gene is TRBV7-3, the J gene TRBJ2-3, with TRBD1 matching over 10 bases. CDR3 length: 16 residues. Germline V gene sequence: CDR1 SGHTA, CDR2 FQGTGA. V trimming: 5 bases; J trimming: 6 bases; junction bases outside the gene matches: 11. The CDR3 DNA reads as TGTGCCAGCAGCGCAGTAGGGACAGGGGTTTCGGATACGCAGTATTTT. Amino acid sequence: CASSAVGTGVSDTQYF. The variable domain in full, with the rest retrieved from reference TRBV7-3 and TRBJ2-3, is GAGVSQTPSNKVTEKGKYVELRCDPISGHTALYWYRQSLGQGPEFLIYFQGTGAADDSGLPNDRFFAVRPEGSVSTLKIQRTERGDSAVYLCASSAVGTGVSDTQYFGPGTRLTVL.

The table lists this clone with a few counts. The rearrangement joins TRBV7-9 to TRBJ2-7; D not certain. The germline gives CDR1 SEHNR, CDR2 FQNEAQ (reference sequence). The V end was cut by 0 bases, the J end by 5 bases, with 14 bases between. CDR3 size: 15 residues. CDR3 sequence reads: CASSLAGLVVDEQYF. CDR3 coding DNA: TGTGCCAGCAGCTTAGCCGGTCTAGTCGTTGACGAGCAGTACTTC.

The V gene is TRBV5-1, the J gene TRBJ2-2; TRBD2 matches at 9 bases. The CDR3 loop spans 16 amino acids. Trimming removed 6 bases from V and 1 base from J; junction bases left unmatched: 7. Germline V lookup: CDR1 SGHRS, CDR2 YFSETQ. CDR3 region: CASTSQAGGNTGELFF. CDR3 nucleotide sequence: TGCGCCAGCACCAGCCAAGCGGGGGGGAACACCGGGGAGCTGTTTTTT.

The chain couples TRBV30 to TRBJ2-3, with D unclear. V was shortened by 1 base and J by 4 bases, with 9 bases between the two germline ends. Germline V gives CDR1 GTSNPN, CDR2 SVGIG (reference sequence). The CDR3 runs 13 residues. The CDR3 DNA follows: TGTGCCTGGAGTGGGTTTGGCCCAGATACGCAGTATTTT. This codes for CAWSGFGPDTQYF.

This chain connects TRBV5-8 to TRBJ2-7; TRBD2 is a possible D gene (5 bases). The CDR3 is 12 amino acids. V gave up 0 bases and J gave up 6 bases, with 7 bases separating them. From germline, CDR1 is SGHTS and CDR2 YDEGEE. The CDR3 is CASSLGGVEQYF. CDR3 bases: TGTGCCAGCAGCTTGGGGGGAGTCGAGCAGTACTTC.

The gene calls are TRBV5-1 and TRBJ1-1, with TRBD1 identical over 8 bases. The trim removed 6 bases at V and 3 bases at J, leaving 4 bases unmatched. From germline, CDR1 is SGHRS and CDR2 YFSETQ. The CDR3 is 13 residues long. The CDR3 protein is CASNPTGDTEAFF. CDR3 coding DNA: TGCGCCAGCAACCCGACAGGGGACACTGAAGCTTTCTTT.

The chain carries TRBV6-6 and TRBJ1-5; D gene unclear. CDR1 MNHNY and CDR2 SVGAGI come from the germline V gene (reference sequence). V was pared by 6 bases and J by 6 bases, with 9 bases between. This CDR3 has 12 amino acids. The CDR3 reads CASSSAGQPQHF. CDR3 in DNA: TGTGCCAGCAGCTCCGCGGGTCAGCCCCAGCATTTT.

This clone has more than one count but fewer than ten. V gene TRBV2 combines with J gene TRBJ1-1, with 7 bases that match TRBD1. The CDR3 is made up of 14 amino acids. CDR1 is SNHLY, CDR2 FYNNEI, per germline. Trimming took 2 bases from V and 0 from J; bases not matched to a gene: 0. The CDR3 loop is CASSEQGVNTEAFF. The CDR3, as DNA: TGTGCCAGCAGTGAACAGGGGGTGAACACTGAAGCTTTCTTT.

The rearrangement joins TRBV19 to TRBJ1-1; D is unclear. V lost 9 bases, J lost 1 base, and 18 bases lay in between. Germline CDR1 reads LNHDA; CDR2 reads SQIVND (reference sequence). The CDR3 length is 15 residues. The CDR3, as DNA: TGTGCCAGCTCGATAAGGAGCGGAGGGAACACTGAAGCTTTCTTT. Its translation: CASSIRSGGNTEAFF.